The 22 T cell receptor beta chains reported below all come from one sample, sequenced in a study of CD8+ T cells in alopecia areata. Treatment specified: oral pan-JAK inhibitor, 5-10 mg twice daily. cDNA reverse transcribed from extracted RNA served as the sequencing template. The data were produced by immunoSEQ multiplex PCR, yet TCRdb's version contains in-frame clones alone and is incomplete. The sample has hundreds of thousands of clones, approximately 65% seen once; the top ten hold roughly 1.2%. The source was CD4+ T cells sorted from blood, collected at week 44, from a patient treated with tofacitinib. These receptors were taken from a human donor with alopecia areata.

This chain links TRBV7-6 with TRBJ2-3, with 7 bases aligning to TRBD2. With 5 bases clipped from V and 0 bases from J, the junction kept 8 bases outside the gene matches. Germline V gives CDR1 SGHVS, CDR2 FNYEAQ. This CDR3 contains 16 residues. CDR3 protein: CASSVLSGESTDTQYF. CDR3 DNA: TGTGCCAGCAGCGTCCTAAGCGGGGAGAGCACAGATACGCAGTATTTT.

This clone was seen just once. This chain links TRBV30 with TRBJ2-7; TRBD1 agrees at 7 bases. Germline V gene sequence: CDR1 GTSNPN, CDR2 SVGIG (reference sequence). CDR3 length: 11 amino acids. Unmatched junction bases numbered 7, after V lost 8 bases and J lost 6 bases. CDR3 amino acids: CAHQTGTEQYF. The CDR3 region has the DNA TGTGCCCACCAGACAGGGACCGAGCAGTACTTC.

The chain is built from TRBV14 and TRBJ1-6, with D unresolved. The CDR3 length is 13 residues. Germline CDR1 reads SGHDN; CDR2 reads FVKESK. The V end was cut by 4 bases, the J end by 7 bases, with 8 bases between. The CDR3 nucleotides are TGTGCCAGCAGCCCTATAGGGAATTCACCCCTCCACTTT. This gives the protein CASSPIGNSPLHF.

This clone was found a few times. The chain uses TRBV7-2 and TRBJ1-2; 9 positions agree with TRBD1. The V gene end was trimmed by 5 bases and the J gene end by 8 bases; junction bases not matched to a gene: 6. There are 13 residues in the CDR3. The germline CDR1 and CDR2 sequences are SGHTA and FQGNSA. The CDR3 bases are TGTGCCAGCAGCCTGGGACAGGGTTACGGCTACACCTTC. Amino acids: CASSLGQGYGYTF. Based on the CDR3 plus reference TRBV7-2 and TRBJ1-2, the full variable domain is GAGVSQSPSNKVTEKGKDVELRCDPISGHTALYWYRQSLGQGLEFLIYFQGNSAPDKSGLPSDRFSAERTGGSVSTLTIQRTQQEDSAVYLCASSLGQGYGYTFGSGTRLTVV.

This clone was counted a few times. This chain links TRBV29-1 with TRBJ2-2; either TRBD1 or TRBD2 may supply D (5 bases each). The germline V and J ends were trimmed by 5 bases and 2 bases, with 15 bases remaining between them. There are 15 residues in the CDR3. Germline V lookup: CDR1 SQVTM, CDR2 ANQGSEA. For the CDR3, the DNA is TGCAGCGTTCAACCGGGACGGAAAAACACCGGGGAGCTGTTTTTT. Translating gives CSVQPGRKNTGELFF.

The CDR3 DNA follows: TGCAGCGTTGGGTCGGCGGGGGCGGGCTATGGCTACACCTTC. Protein sequence: CSVGSAGAGYGYTF. The gene calls are TRBV29-1 and TRBJ1-2; a possible D gene is TRBD1 (6 bases). Germline-derived CDR1 and CDR2 are SQVTM and ANQGSEA. The CDR3 is 14 residues long. Trimming took 4 bases from V and 4 from J, leaving 16 bases between them.

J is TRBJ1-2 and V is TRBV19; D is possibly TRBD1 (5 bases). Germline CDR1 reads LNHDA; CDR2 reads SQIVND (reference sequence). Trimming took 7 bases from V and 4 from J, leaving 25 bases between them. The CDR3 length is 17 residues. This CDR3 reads CASTEETGRAQFYGYTF. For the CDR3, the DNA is TGTGCCAGTACTGAGGAAACGGGACGGGCTCAATTCTATGGCTACACCTTC.

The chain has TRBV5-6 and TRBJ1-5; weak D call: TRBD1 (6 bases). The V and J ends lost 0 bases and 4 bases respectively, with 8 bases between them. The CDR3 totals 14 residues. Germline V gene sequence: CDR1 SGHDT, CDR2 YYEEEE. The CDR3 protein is CASSLAQGNQPQHF. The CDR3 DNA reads TGTGCCAGCAGCTTGGCACAGGGTAATCAGCCCCAGCATTTT.

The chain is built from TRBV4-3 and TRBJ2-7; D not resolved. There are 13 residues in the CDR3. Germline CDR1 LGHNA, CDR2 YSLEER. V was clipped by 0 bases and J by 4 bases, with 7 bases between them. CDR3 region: CASSQENRYEQYF. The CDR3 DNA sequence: TGCGCCAGCAGCCAAGAGAACCGATACGAGCAGTACTTC.

The CDR3 nucleotides read TGTGCCAGCAGTTACGGCAAAAACACTGAAGCTTTCTTT. Its translation: CASSYGKNTEAFF. The chain carries TRBV6-5 and TRBJ1-1, with D unclear. This CDR3 is 13 amino acids long. The V gene's germline CDR1 is MNHEY and CDR2 SVGAGI. Trimming took 2 bases from V and 2 from J, leaving 6 bases between them.

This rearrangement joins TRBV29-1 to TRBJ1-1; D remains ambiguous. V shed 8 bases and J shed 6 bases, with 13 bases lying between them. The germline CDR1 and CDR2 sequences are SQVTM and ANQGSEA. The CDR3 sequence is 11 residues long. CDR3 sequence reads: CSTQESAEAFF. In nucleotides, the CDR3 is TGCAGCACGCAGGAAAGCGCTGAAGCTTTCTTT.

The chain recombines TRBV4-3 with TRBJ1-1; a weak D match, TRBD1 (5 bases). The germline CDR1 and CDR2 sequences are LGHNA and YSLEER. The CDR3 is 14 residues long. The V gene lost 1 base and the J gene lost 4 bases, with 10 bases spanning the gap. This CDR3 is CASSQGRGGTEAFF. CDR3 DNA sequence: TGCGCCAGCAGCCAAGGAAGGGGAGGCACTGAAGCTTTCTTT.

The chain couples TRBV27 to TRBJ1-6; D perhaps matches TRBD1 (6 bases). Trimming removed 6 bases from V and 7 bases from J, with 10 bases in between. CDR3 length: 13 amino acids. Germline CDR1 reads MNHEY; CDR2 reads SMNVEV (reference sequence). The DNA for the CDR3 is TGTGCCAGCAGCGGACAGTTGAATTCACCCCTCCACTTT. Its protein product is CASSGQLNSPLHF.

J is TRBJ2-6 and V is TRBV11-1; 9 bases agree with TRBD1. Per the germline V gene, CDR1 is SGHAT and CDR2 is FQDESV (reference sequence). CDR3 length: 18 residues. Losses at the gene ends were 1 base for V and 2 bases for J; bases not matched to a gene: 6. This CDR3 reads CASSLVGQGTPGANVLTF. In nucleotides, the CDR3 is TGTGCCAGCAGCTTAGTTGGACAGGGGACTCCTGGGGCCAACGTCCTGACTTTC.

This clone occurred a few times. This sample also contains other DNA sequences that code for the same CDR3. The CDR3 reads CAWSSSYEQYF. CDR3 bases: TGTGCCTGGAGTAGCAGCTACGAGCAGTACTTC. The genes are TRBV30 and TRBJ2-7; no clear D. Germline CDR1 GTSNPN, CDR2 SVGIG (reference sequence). This CDR3 has 11 residues. V lost 2 bases and J 3 bases, leaving 5 bases between the germline ends.

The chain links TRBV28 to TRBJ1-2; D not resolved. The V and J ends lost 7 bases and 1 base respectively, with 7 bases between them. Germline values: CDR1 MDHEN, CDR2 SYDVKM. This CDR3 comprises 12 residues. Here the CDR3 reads CASKRDNYGYTF. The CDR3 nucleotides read TGTGCCAGCAAAAGGGATAACTATGGCTACACCTTC.

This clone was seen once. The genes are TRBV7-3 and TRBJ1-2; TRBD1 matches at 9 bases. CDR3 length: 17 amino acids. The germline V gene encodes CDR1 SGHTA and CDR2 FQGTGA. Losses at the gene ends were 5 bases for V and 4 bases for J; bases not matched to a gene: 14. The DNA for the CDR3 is TGTGCCAGCAGCCCCGGGACAGGGACCAACAACCCCTATGGCTACACCTTC. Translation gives CASSPGTGTNNPYGYTF. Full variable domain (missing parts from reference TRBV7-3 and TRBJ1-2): GAGVSQTPSNKVTEKGKYVELRCDPISGHTALYWYRQSLGQGPEFLIYFQGTGAADDSGLPNDRFFAVRPEGSVSTLKIQRTERGDSAVYLCASSPGTGTNNPYGYTFGSGTRLTVV.

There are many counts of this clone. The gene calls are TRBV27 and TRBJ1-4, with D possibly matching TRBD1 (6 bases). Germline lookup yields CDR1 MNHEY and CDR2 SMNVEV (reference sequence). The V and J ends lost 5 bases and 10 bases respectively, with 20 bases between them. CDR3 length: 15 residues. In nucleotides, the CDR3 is TGTGCCAGCAGTCTACTAGGACAGTCGGACAGAAAACTGTTTTTT. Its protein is CASSLLGQSDRKLFF.

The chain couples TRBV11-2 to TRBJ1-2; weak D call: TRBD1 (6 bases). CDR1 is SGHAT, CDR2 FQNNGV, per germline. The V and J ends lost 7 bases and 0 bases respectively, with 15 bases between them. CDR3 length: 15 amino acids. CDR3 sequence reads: CASNSIRGSNYGYTF. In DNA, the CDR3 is TGTGCCAGCAACTCGATCAGGGGATCTAACTATGGCTACACCTTC.

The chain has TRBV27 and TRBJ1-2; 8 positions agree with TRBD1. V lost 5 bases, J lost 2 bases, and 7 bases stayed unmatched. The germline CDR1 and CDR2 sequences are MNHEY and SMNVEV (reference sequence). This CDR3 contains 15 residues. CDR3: CASSPLGDRNYGYTF. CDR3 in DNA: TGTGCCAGCAGTCCCCTTGGGGACAGGAACTATGGCTACACCTTC.

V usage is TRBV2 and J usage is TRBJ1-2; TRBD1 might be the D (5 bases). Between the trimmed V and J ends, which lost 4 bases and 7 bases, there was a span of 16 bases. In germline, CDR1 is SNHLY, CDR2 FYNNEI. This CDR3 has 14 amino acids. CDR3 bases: TGTGCCAGCAGTGCCGGACAAGACTTCTTTGGCTACACCTTC. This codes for CASSAGQDFFGYTF.

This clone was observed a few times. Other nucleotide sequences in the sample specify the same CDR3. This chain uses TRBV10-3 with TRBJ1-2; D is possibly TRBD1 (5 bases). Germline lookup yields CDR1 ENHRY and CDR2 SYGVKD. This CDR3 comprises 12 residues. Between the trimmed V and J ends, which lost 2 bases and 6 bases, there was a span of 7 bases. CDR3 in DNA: TGTGCCATCAGTGAGACGGGGGATGGCTACACCTTC. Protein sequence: CAISETGDGYTF.